The 29 T cell receptor beta chains below come from one sample, sequenced in a study of STAT3 mutations in large granular lymphocyte leukemia. Broader study findings: In T-cell large granular lymphocyte leukemia, about half of patients showed multiple immunodominant subclonotypes.

Profiled with immunoSEQ multiplex PCR; TCRdb holds only in-frame clones, not every one. The sample yields over 15,000 clones, around 90% seen once. No cognate antigen is known for these TCRs. What was sequenced was peripheral blood mononuclear cells. These TCRs come from a woman in her fifties or sixties with T-cell large granular lymphocyte leukemia. Some clones in this sample may be carry-over from other donors' samples.

The V call is TRBV18, the J call TRBJ1-1; D gene uncertain. CDR3 length equals 15 residues. Germline CDR1 KGHSH, CDR2 LQKENI. Trimming took off 4 bases at V and 2 bases at J, with 14 bases between the two ends. The CDR3 loop reads CASSQSWADNTEAFF. The CDR3 nucleotides are TGTGCCAGCTCACAATCGTGGGCAGACAACACTGAAGCTTTCTTT.

This clone showed up just once. The V call is TRBV11-1, the J call TRBJ2-5; 10 bases are shared with TRBD2. Trimming at V came to 5 bases and at J to 7 bases, leaving 4 bases not matched to a gene. Germline values: CDR1 SGHAT, CDR2 FQDESV (reference sequence). The CDR3 sequence is 13 residues long. The CDR3 spells CASSPGLARTQYF. The CDR3, as DNA: TGTGCCAGCAGCCCGGGACTAGCGAGGACCCAGTACTTC.

J is TRBJ1-1 and V is TRBV7-9; TRBD1 might be the D (6 bases). The germline gives CDR1 SEHNR, CDR2 FQNEAQ (reference sequence). V lost 1 base to trimming and J lost 0 bases, with 15 bases between them. The CDR3 is 17 amino acids. The CDR3 region is CASSLVGTGRMNTEAFF. The DNA of the CDR3 is TGTGCCAGCAGCTTAGTGGGAACAGGGCGGATGAACACTGAAGCTTTCTTT.

The J gene is TRBJ2-3, the V gene TRBV5-6; 11 nucleotides align to TRBD1. The CDR3 is 16 residues long. The V and J ends lost 0 bases and 4 bases, in that order; junction bases with no gene match: 4. Germline CDR1 and CDR2: SGHDT and YYEEEE. The CDR3 DNA sequence: TGTGCCAGCAGCTTGGTGGACAGGGGGCTCCCAGATACGCAGTATTTT. Residues: CASSLVDRGLPDTQYF.

This clone occurred once. V is TRBV7-9 and J is TRBJ1-2; possibly TRBD1 for D (6 bases). The CDR3 is 14 amino acids. With 5 bases removed from V and 5 bases from J, the gap between germline ends came to 15 bases. Germline V CDR1 and CDR2: SEHNR, FQNEAQ (reference sequence). The CDR3 DNA reads as TGTGCCAGCAGCCCCGGGGGGCGGGGATATGGCTACACCTTC. Translated: CASSPGGRGYGYTF.

The chain carries TRBV11-2 and TRBJ1-1; D is undetermined. Per germline, CDR1 SGHAT and CDR2 FQNNGV. The CDR3 loop spans 12 amino acids. The V end was cut by 5 bases, the J end by 8 bases, with 12 bases between. CDR3 coding DNA: TGTGCCAGCAGCCCCCGCGGAGTAGAAGCTTTCTTT. Translating gives CASSPRGVEAFF.

This clone was seen more than once but under ten times. V gene TRBV5-6 combines with J gene TRBJ2-7; tentative D call: TRBD1 (5 bases). This CDR3 is 11 amino acids long. The germline V gene has CDR1 SGHDT and CDR2 YYEEEE. V was pared by 3 bases and J by 4 bases, with 5 bases between. The CDR3: CASSSGYEQYF. DNA of the CDR3: TGTGCCAGCAGCTCAGGGTACGAGCAGTACTTC.

The chain links TRBV7-2 to TRBJ2-7; 10 nucleotides align to TRBD1. The germline V gene has CDR1 SGHTA and CDR2 FQGNSA. Trimming took 3 bases from V and 0 from J; bases not matched to a gene: 2. There are 15 residues in the CDR3. CDR3 DNA: TGTGCCAGCAGCTTTGGGACAGGGGTCTCCTACGAGCAGTACTTC. Encoded protein: CASSFGTGVSYEQYF. Filled out from reference TRBV7-2 and TRBJ2-7, the complete variable domain reads GAGVSQSPSNKVTEKGKDVELRCDPISGHTALYWYRQSLGQGLEFLIYFQGNSAPDKSGLPSDRFSAERTGGSVSTLTIQRTQQEDSAVYLCASSFGTGVSYEQYFGPGTRLTVT.

The chain uses TRBV6-6 and TRBJ1-1, with TRBD1 matching over 7 bases. The CDR3 consists of 16 residues. Germline lookup yields CDR1 MNHNY and CDR2 SVGAGI (reference sequence). V lost 4 bases to trimming and J lost 5 bases; unmatched junction nucleotides: 13. The CDR3: CASSSSQGPRRTEAFF. DNA for the CDR3: TGTGCCAGCAGTTCCTCACAGGGGCCCCGAAGAACTGAAGCTTTCTTT.

J is TRBJ2-1 and V is TRBV7-2; weak D call: TRBD1 (5 bases). V gave up 8 bases and J gave up 7 bases, with 15 bases separating them. The CDR3 runs 13 residues. Germline-derived CDR1 and CDR2 are SGHTA and FQGNSA. The CDR3 reads CASRWPPGNEQFF. The CDR3 bases are TGTGCCAGCCGCTGGCCGCCAGGGAATGAGCAGTTCTTC.

This chain links TRBV2 with TRBJ2-2; unclear D gene. The V end lost 8 bases, the J end lost 3 bases, and 16 bases lay between the germline ends. The V gene's germline CDR1 is SNHLY and CDR2 FYNNEI. The CDR3 runs to 15 residues. The CDR3 loop is CASSPLKGHTGELFF. The CDR3 nucleotides read TGTGCCAGCTCACCTTTAAAAGGGCACACCGGGGAGCTGTTTTTT.

The rearrangement links TRBV18 to TRBJ2-7, with D possibly being TRBD1 or TRBD2 (5 bases each). Trimming took off 3 bases at V and 3 bases at J, with 12 bases between the two ends. CDR3 length: 14 amino acids. Per germline, CDR1 KGHSH and CDR2 LQKENI. The CDR3 region has the DNA TGTGCCAGCTCACCGAGCCAGGGACGCTACGAGCAGTACTTC. Protein: CASSPSQGRYEQYF. The full variable domain, in which reference TRBV18 and TRBJ2-7 provide the parts outside the CDR3, is NAGVMQNPRHLVRRRGQEARLRCSPMKGHSHVYWYRQLPEEGLKFMVYLQKENIIDESGMPKERFSAEFPKEGPSILRIQQVVRGDSAAYFCASSPSQGRYEQYFGPGTRLTVT.

V usage is TRBV6-5 and J usage is TRBJ2-7; 8 bases map to TRBD2. The V segment lost 4 bases and the J segment 9 bases; nucleotides outside the gene matches: 14. In germline, CDR1 is MNHEY, CDR2 SVGAGI. The CDR3 totals 15 residues. CDR3 sequence: CASSSGGLGSSVQYF. The CDR3 region has the DNA TGTGCCAGCAGTTCCGGGGGACTAGGCTCTTCGGTGCAGTACTTC.

The rearrangement joins TRBV23-1 to TRBJ1-2; D gene unclear. TRBV23-1 is an ORF, with its function uncertain. Trimming cost V 0 bases and J 7 bases, with 0 bases left between them. The CDR3 extends over 10 amino acids. For the CDR3, the DNA is TGCGCCAGCAGTCAATCTGGCTACACCTTC. Its translation is CASSQSGYTF.

The chain has TRBV7-2 and TRBJ2-7; the D is unclear. Germline values: CDR1 SGHTA, CDR2 FQGNSA. V shed 5 bases and J shed 0 bases, with 2 bases lying between them. This CDR3 has 11 amino acids. CDR3 in amino acids: CASSPSYEQYF. The CDR3 nucleotides are TGTGCCAGCAGCCCCTCCTACGAGCAGTACTTC. The full variable domain, rest sourced from reference TRBV7-2 and TRBJ2-7, is GAGVSQSPSNKVTEKGKDVELRCDPISGHTALYWYRQSLGQGLEFLIYFQGNSAPDKSGLPSDRFSAERTGGSVSTLTIQRTQQEDSAVYLCASSPSYEQYFGPGTRLTVT.

The chain has TRBV15 and TRBJ2-5; D is uncertain. Trimming left V 4 bases short and J 6 bases short, with 15 bases between. This CDR3 has 14 amino acids. Germline V lookup: CDR1 LNHNV, CDR2 YYDKDF (reference sequence). CDR3 residues: CATSTDLTLKTQYF. CDR3 in DNA: TGTGCCACCAGCACCGACCTAACGTTGAAGACCCAGTACTTC.

The sample holds one count of this clone. The J gene is TRBJ2-2, the V gene TRBV5-1; no clear D. V dropped 1 base and J dropped 5 bases, with 9 bases sitting between them. The CDR3 is 14 amino acids. The germline gives CDR1 SGHRS, CDR2 YFSETQ. The CDR3: CASSLIEVTGELFF. The CDR3 DNA sequence: TGCGCCAGCAGCTTGATAGAGGTAACCGGGGAGCTGTTTTTT.

The chain combines TRBV7-2 with TRBJ2-7; D is perhaps TRBD2 (6 bases). This CDR3 contains 18 residues. CDR1 and CDR2 (germline): SGHTA, FQGNSA. V was pared by 5 bases and J by 0 bases, with 23 bases between. In DNA form, the CDR3 reads TGTGCCAGCAGCATTAGCGGCAGAGTAAGCGCAAGCTCCTACGAGCAGTACTTC. Residues: CASSISGRVSASSYEQYF.

This clone was seen once. This chain uses TRBV6-5 with TRBJ2-7; D is perhaps TRBD1 (6 bases). The CDR3 is made up of 13 amino acids. V lost 5 bases and J 5 bases, leaving 13 bases between the germline ends. Germline values: CDR1 MNHEY, CDR2 SVGAGI. The CDR3 here is CASSPSQGHEQYF. CDR3 nucleotides: TGTGCCAGCAGTCCATCACAGGGCCACGAGCAGTACTTC.

This clone was observed a single time. The chain recombines TRBV28 with TRBJ1-2; D is undetermined. Trimming cost V 2 bases and J 7 bases, with 5 bases left between them. CDR1 and CDR2 from the germline V gene are MDHEN and SYDVKM. This CDR3 contains 11 residues. The CDR3 reads CASSLEGGYTF. Here the CDR3 DNA reads TGTGCCAGCAGTTTAGAGGGTGGCTACACCTTC.

The chain combines TRBV4-3 with TRBJ2-7; the D is unclear. The V end lost 5 bases, the J end lost 7 bases, and 12 bases lay between the germline ends. Germline values: CDR1 LGHNA, CDR2 YSLEER. The CDR3 totals 12 residues. The CDR3 region is CASSYPIKEQYF. The CDR3 DNA sequence: TGCGCCAGCAGCTATCCTATAAAGGAGCAGTACTTC.

This clone has a handful of counts. CDR3 in DNA: TGTGCCAGTAGTATGACAGGAATCTCTTCCTACGAGCAGTACTTC. Its protein product is CASSMTGISSYEQYF. V is TRBV19 and J is TRBJ2-7, with D perhaps matching TRBD1 (6 bases). Germline V gives CDR1 LNHDA, CDR2 SQIVND (reference sequence). The CDR3 consists of 15 residues. Trimming took 3 bases from V and 1 from J, leaving 13 bases between them.

This chain uses TRBV5-6 with TRBJ2-7; a possible D gene is TRBD2 (5 bases). V was shortened by 2 bases and J by 7 bases, with 16 bases between the two germline ends. The CDR3 is made up of 14 amino acids. CDR1 and CDR2 from the germline V gene are SGHDT and YYEEEE. In DNA form, the CDR3 reads TGTGCCAGCAGCTTATGGTTACGGGATTCAGAGCAGTACTTC. It specifies CASSLWLRDSEQYF.

The V gene is TRBV4-3, the J gene TRBJ1-5; no definite D call. CDR1 LGHNA and CDR2 YSLEER come from the germline V gene. V was shortened by 0 bases and J by 7 bases, with 7 bases between the two germline ends. The CDR3 is 13 amino acids. DNA of the CDR3: TGCGCCAGCAGCCAAGATGGTCGCCAGCCCCAGCATTTT. Protein product: CASSQDGRQPQHF.

The chain employs TRBV18 and TRBJ1-5; D not resolved. The CDR3 extends over 14 amino acids. Germline V lookup: CDR1 KGHSH, CDR2 LQKENI. V was cut by 1 base and J by 4 bases, with 8 bases left in between. Here the CDR3 DNA reads TGTGCCAGCTCACCACGGAGTGGAAATCAGCCCCAGCATTTT. Its protein is CASSPRSGNQPQHF.

The V and J genes are TRBV5-4 and TRBJ2-2; D perhaps matches TRBD2 (6 bases). V was trimmed by 9 bases and J by 6 bases, leaving 21 bases between them. This CDR3 comprises 15 residues. The germline V gene has CDR1 SGHNT and CDR2 YYREEE (reference sequence). CDR3 in DNA: TGTGCCACCCGACCGGGAGATAATTGGGCCGGGGAGCTGTTTTTT. Amino acids: CATRPGDNWAGELFF.

This clone showed up just once. J is TRBJ1-2 and V is TRBV5-4; D might be TRBD1 (5 bases). This CDR3 comprises 15 residues. Trimming shortened V by 0 bases and J by 4 bases, and 13 bases separated the two germline ends. Per germline, CDR1 SGHNT and CDR2 YYREEE (reference sequence). The CDR3 nucleotides are TGTGCCAGCAGCTTGGAGGTTGGTCAGGGCTATGGCTACACCTTC. It codes for CASSLEVGQGYGYTF.

This chain connects TRBV6-6 to TRBJ1-2, with D perhaps matching TRBD1 (5 bases). Germline CDR1 reads MNHNY; CDR2 reads SVGAGI (reference sequence). The ends were cut back, 6 bases at V and 6 bases at J, with 14 bases in the middle. The CDR3 spans 13 residues. The CDR3 here is CASSRDSPDGYTF. For the CDR3, the DNA is TGTGCCAGCAGCCGAGACAGCCCCGATGGCTACACCTTC.

The J gene is TRBJ2-7, the V gene TRBV15; no clear D gene. This CDR3 comprises 14 residues. The V gene lost 8 bases and the J gene lost 0 bases, with 14 bases spanning the gap. From germline, CDR1 is LNHNV and CDR2 YYDKDF (reference sequence). For the CDR3, the DNA is TGTGCCACCTCCCCCCAGATGAGCTCCTACGAGCAGTACTTC. This sequence encodes CATSPQMSSYEQYF.